What follows are 24 T cell receptor beta chains derived from one specimen sequenced in a study of cytomegalovirus exposure and HLA in healthy donors. Clones were read by immunoSEQ multiplex PCR, and TCRdb kept only the in-frame ones, dropping some. The sample holds around 200,000 clones, about 81% seen once. Sequences were obtained from PBMCs. The receptors come from a young woman in good health and CMV-seronegative.

The CDR3 loop reads CASSPLNTEAFF. The DNA for the CDR3 is TGTGCCAGCAGTCCTCTGAACACTGAAGCTTTCTTT. The V call is TRBV28, the J call TRBJ1-1; D is unresolved. Germline V gene lookup returns CDR1 MDHEN and CDR2 SYDVKM. The V gene lost 5 bases and the J gene lost 0 bases, with 4 bases spanning the gap. The CDR3 is made up of 12 amino acids.

The chain couples TRBV19 to TRBJ2-2; D is perhaps TRBD2 (7 bases). With 1 base removed from V and 4 bases from J, the gap between germline ends came to 19 bases. The CDR3 is made up of 18 amino acids. Germline CDR1 and CDR2: LNHDA and SQIVND (reference sequence). This CDR3 reads CASSIGRGARGSTGELFF. CDR3 DNA: TGTGCCAGTAGTATAGGCCGGGGGGCGAGAGGGAGCACCGGGGAGCTGTTTTTT.

The gene calls are TRBV10-3 and TRBJ2-2; D gene ambiguous. Germline-derived CDR1 and CDR2 are ENHRY and SYGVKD. This CDR3 has 13 amino acids. Trimming stripped 3 bases from V and 0 bases from J, with 2 bases between. The CDR3 here is CAISDANTGELFF. The CDR3 DNA reads TGTGCCATCAGTGACGCGAACACCGGGGAGCTGTTTTTT.

The chain carries TRBV6-4 and TRBJ1-5; D remains unclear. Trimming took off 2 bases at V and 0 bases at J, with 20 bases between the two ends. The CDR3 covers 19 residues. Germline V gene sequence: CDR1 MRHNA, CDR2 SNTAGT. CDR3 in amino acids: CASSDTNAGIRYSNQPQHF. For the CDR3, the DNA is TGTGCCAGCAGTGACACCAATGCGGGGATTCGATATAGCAATCAGCCCCAGCATTTT.

This clone was detected a few times. This chain joins TRBV7-9 and TRBJ2-4; a possible D gene is TRBD2 (5 bases). Germline V lookup: CDR1 SEHNR, CDR2 FQNEAQ (reference sequence). This CDR3 spans 11 amino acids. Between the trimmed V and J ends, which lost 5 bases and 9 bases, there was a span of 8 bases. The DNA for the CDR3 is TGTGCCAGCAGCGCTGGGAGCATTCAGTACTTC. Translated, it gives CASSAGSIQYF.

This clone was observed many times. This chain connects TRBV30 to TRBJ1-5, with D uncertain. Germline CDR1 GTSNPN, CDR2 SVGIG (reference sequence). V gave up 0 bases and J gave up 4 bases, with 19 bases separating them. There are 17 residues in the CDR3. The CDR3, as DNA: TGTGCCTGGAGTGTAGATTTGAGGGCGCGGGGTAATCAGCCCCAGCATTTT. Translated: CAWSVDLRARGNQPQHF. The full variable domain, rest sourced from reference TRBV30 and TRBJ1-5, is SQTIHQWPATLVQPVGSPLSLECTVEGTSNPNLYWYRQAAGRGLQLLFYSVGIGQISSEVPQNLSASRPQDRQFILSSKKLLLSDSGFYLCAWSVDLRARGNQPQHFGDGTRLSIL.

J is TRBJ2-3 and V is TRBV29-1, with D possibly matching TRBD2 (6 bases). Germline-derived CDR1 and CDR2 are SQVTM and ANQGSEA. This CDR3 region has 16 residues. Trimming left V 1 base short and J 0 bases short, with 14 bases between. The CDR3 is CSVEARQRASTDTQYF. Here the CDR3 DNA reads TGCAGCGTTGAAGCAAGACAGCGGGCTAGCACAGATACGCAGTATTTT.

CDR3 sequence (DNA): TGTGCCAGCCGCAGGGGACCGAACACTGAAGCTTTCTTT. Translating it yields CASRRGPNTEAFF. The V call is TRBV7-2, the J call TRBJ1-1, with a weak D call TRBD1 (6 bases). V was clipped by 8 bases and J by 1 base, with 11 bases between them. Germline V CDR1 and CDR2: SGHTA, FQGNSA. The CDR3 extends over 13 amino acids.

The V and J genes are TRBV2 and TRBJ2-1; tentative D call: TRBD1 (5 bases). Deletions cut 6 bases from V and 5 bases from J, with 17 bases between. This CDR3 is built from 15 residues. Looked up from germline, CDR1 is SNHLY and CDR2 is FYNNEI. The CDR3 is CASRVGRETDNEQFF. Written as DNA, the CDR3 is TGTGCCAGCAGGGTAGGCAGGGAAACCGACAATGAGCAGTTCTTC.

The chain links TRBV18 to TRBJ1-5, with 8 bases identical to TRBD1. Trimming removed 3 bases from V and 1 base from J; junction bases left unmatched: 11. CDR1 and CDR2 from the germline V gene are KGHSH and LQKENI. The CDR3 is 18 residues long. The CDR3 sequence is CASSPFRTGQGSNQPQHF. In nucleotides, the CDR3 is TGTGCCAGCTCACCGTTTAGAACAGGACAGGGAAGCAATCAGCCCCAGCATTTT. Looking up the rest from reference TRBV18 and TRBJ1-5 gives the full variable domain: NAGVMQNPRHLVRRRGQEARLRCSPMKGHSHVYWYRQLPEEGLKFMVYLQKENIIDESGMPKERFSAEFPKEGPSILRIQQVVRGDSAAYFCASSPFRTGQGSNQPQHFGDGTRLSIL.

The chain employs TRBV9 and TRBJ1-2, with D unresolved. CDR1 is SGDLS and CDR2 is YYNGEE in the germline V gene. There are 12 residues in the CDR3. Trimming removed 0 bases at V and 8 bases at J, with 8 bases between. CDR3 DNA sequence: TGTGCCAGCAGCGTAGAGCCGGGAGGCTACACCTTC. Protein: CASSVEPGGYTF.

The chain recombines TRBV2 with TRBJ2-3; TRBD2 agrees at 12 bases. Unmatched junction bases numbered 3, after V lost 4 bases and J lost 1 base. CDR3 length: 16 residues. Germline CDR1 and CDR2: SNHLY and FYNNEI. CDR3 bases: TGTGCCAGCAGTGCCCGGACTAGCGGGGGCACAGATACGCAGTATTTT. Translated: CASSARTSGGTDTQYF.

The chain is built from TRBV7-7 and TRBJ2-7, with D unresolved. Trimming stripped 6 bases from V and 0 bases from J, with 15 bases between. This CDR3 spans 15 amino acids. Germline-derived CDR1 and CDR2 are SSHAT and FNYEAQ (reference sequence). CDR3 bases: TGTGCCAGCAGTCCCCAGCCTTCTAGCTCCTACGAGCAGTACTTC. Its translation is CASSPQPSSSYEQYF.

This clone occurred many times. The chain combines TRBV6-4 with TRBJ2-1, with 11 bases that match TRBD2. The germline V gene has CDR1 MRHNA and CDR2 SNTAGT. The CDR3 runs 15 residues. Trimming cost V 3 bases and J 4 bases; bases outside gene matches: 2. The CDR3 coding sequence is TGTGCCAGCAGTGAGGCTAGCGGGGGGTACAATGAGCAGTTCTTC. Its translation: CASSEASGGYNEQFF.

Remarks on this clone: One end of the junction does not line up with germline, which may come from a read error. The rearrangement joins TRBV5-1 to TRBJ1-2; possibly TRBD1 for D (5 bases). The V gene's germline CDR1 is SGHRS and CDR2 YFSETQ. CDR3 length: 14 residues. In nucleotides, the CDR3 is TGCGCCAGCAGTTTGGGGAGGGGAGGCTATGGCTACACCTTC. Protein: CASSLGRGGYGYTF. The full variable domain, with the rest looked up from reference TRBV5-1 and TRBJ1-2, is KAGVTQTPRYLIKTRGQQVTLSCSPISGHRSVSWYQQTPGQGLQFLFEYFSETQRNKGNFPGRFSGRQFSNSRSEMNVSTLELGDSALYLCASSLGRGGYGYTFGSGTRLTVV.

On this clone: Other DNA sequences within the sample encode an identical CDR3. This rearrangement joins TRBV18 to TRBJ2-7; a possible D gene is TRBD1 (5 bases). From germline, CDR1 is KGHSH and CDR2 LQKENI. CDR3 length: 14 residues. Trimming removed 0 bases from V and 2 bases from J, with 8 bases in between. The CDR3 protein is CASSPPGPPYEQYF. The CDR3 coding sequence is TGTGCCAGCTCACCACCGGGGCCCCCCTACGAGCAGTACTTC.

The J gene is TRBJ2-7, the V gene TRBV5-1; 9 nucleotides line up with TRBD1. The CDR3 is made up of 14 amino acids. The germline gives CDR1 SGHRS, CDR2 YFSETQ. The V segment lost 4 bases and the J segment 7 bases; nucleotides outside the gene matches: 9. The CDR3 loop is CASSGQTGGREQYF. CDR3 nucleotide sequence: TGCGCCAGCAGCGGACAGACAGGGGGGAGGGAGCAGTACTTC.

The V call is TRBV5-4, the J call TRBJ2-3; 8 bases are shared with TRBD1. This CDR3 comprises 15 residues. With 6 bases clipped from V and 2 bases from J, the junction kept 8 bases outside the gene matches. Germline-derived CDR1 and CDR2 are SGHNT and YYREEE (reference sequence). The DNA for the CDR3 is TGTGCCAGCACCCCATGGGACAGGTTCACAGATACGCAGTATTTT. Amino acid sequence: CASTPWDRFTDTQYF.

The chain employs TRBV7-2 and TRBJ2-7; D is uncertain. The germline V gene encodes CDR1 SGHTA and CDR2 FQGNSA. V lost 1 base and J lost 3, with 7 bases in between. The CDR3 contains 13 residues. CDR3 region: CASSLEQNYEQYF. CDR3 sequence (DNA): TGTGCCAGCAGCTTAGAACAGAACTACGAGCAGTACTTC.

The J gene is TRBJ1-4, the V gene TRBV25-1, with D hard to call. The CDR3 has 13 residues. CDR1 is MGHDK, CDR2 SYGVNS, per germline. Trimming shortened V by 6 bases and J by 7 bases, and 12 bases separated the two germline ends. The CDR3 DNA is TGTGCCAGCAGGGAGGTCTCGGGTGAAAAACTGTTTTTT. Translation gives CASREVSGEKLFF.

The chain employs TRBV7-2 and TRBJ2-1, with 13 positions matching TRBD2. V lost 0 bases and J lost 0; bases outside the gene matches: 8. This CDR3 contains 20 residues. Germline V gene data show CDR1 as SGHTA and CDR2 as FQGNSA. CDR3 sequence: CASSLARTSGGPSSYNEQFF. The CDR3 nucleotides read TGTGCCAGCAGCTTAGCGCGGACTAGCGGGGGCCCCAGCTCCTACAATGAGCAGTTCTTC.

V gene TRBV28 combines with J gene TRBJ1-4; D is ambiguous. Trimming took off 7 bases at V and 1 base at J, with 4 bases between the two ends. Looked up from germline, CDR1 is MDHEN and CDR2 is SYDVKM. This CDR3 region has 12 residues. The CDR3 region is CASTLTNEKLFF. The CDR3 DNA reads as TGTGCCAGCACCTTAACTAATGAAAAACTGTTTTTT.

This rearrangement joins TRBV6-5 to TRBJ1-1, with D tentatively TRBD1 (5 bases). Germline loops: CDR1 MNHEY, CDR2 SVGAGI. V shed 2 bases and J shed 6 bases, with 10 bases lying between them. The CDR3 consists of 13 residues. CDR3 DNA: TGTGCCAGCAGTTACATGGGGGAGGCTGAAGCTTTCTTT. Protein product: CASSYMGEAEAFF.

The chain carries TRBV18 and TRBJ2-7, with 10 nucleotides matching TRBD1. Germline V lookup: CDR1 KGHSH, CDR2 LQKENI. Germline trimming cut 6 bases from V and 5 bases from J; bases unmatched to any gene: 10. The CDR3 contains 15 residues. CDR3 nucleotides: TGTGCCAGCTCGAGTGGGACAGGGGATATCAACGAGCAGTACTTC. This encodes CASSSGTGDINEQYF.